The 11 T cell receptor beta chains listed next were all sequenced from one sample in a study of spatial heterogeneity in lung cancer (dated by TCRdb to 2018 to 2020). Receptors were amplified or captured by 5' RACE. TCRdb lists the instrument as NextSeq 500. In TCRdb, the public reads were trimmed at Q25 with fastp and aligned with MiXCR, with productive beta chains retained. Each entry is one CDR3 protein sequence, shown with its most common DNA and genes. The sample has some 16,000 distinct CDR3 sequences on record, roughly 7% of them singletons. Around 20% of the sample rests with the top ten. The paper as a whole reports these results and caveats: The tumor nonsynonymous mutation count correlated with the number of expanded intratumoral alpha and beta TCRs.

The label giving this sample's time point can be read as: sample taken at primary tumor resection. The antigens for these receptors are not known. The material sequenced was lung tumor tissue, taken at surgery. The receptors derive from a female donor with early-stage non-small cell lung cancer.

This clonotype was found many times. Being off target in a library aimed at alpha chains, this beta chain has a size of little meaning. This sequence joins TRBV11-3 and TRBJ2-1; 9 nucleotides agree with TRBD2. Germline V gives CDR1 SGHNT, CDR2 YENEEA. The length of the CDR3 is 19 residues. Trimming took 5 bases from V and 1 from J; bases not matched to a gene: 15. CDR3 sequence (DNA): TGTGCCAGCAGCCCCCGGGGTAGCGGGGGCGATCTTTCCTACAATGAGCAGTTCTTC. This encodes CASSPRGSGGDLSYNEQFF. Combining the CDR3 with reference TRBV11-3 and TRBJ2-1 gives the whole variable domain EAGVVQSPRYKIIEKKQPVAFWCNPISGHNTLYWYLQNLGQGPELLIRYENEEAVDDSQLPKDRFSAERLKGVDSTLKIQPAELGDSAVYLCASSPRGSGGDLSYNEQFFGPGTRLTVL.

Of note for this clonotype: This beta chain was picked up by a library intended for alpha chains and is off target, so its count carries little meaning. This chain uses TRBV7-2 with TRBJ2-7; maybe TRBD2 (5 bases). Germline V gene lookup returns CDR1 SGHTA and CDR2 FQGNSA. Trimming stripped 0 bases from V and 6 bases from J, with 15 bases between. This CDR3 region has 15 residues. The CDR3 sequence: CASSLAPSPNSEQYF. CDR3 DNA sequence: TGTGCCAGCAGCTTAGCGCCTAGCCCTAATAGCGAGCAGTACTTC.

Remarks on this clonotype: This beta chain is an unintended read in a library built for alpha chains; its size means little. This chain joins TRBV7-3 and TRBJ2-1, with D tentatively TRBD2 (7 bases). The CDR3 totals 13 residues. Trimming pared 5 bases from V and 10 bases from J, leaving 15 bases between. Germline V gives CDR1 SGHTA, CDR2 FQGTGA. The chain's CDR3 is CASSPGGTREQFF. CDR3 bases: TGTGCCAGCAGCCCCGGGGGGACACGGGAGCAGTTCTTC.

Only a few counts were recorded for this clonotype. A library prepared for alpha chains yielded this beta chain as an off-target read; its size is of little meaning. This chain links TRBV7-9 with TRBJ2-5; 14 positions match TRBD2. The germline V gene encodes CDR1 SEHNR and CDR2 FQNEAQ (reference sequence). This CDR3 is 17 amino acids long. With 5 bases clipped from V and 4 bases from J, the junction kept 9 bases outside the gene matches. The CDR3 spells CASSIGTSGGWRETQYF. The CDR3 DNA reads TGTGCCAGCAGCATCGGGACTAGCGGGGGATGGAGAGAGACCCAGTACTTC.

This clonotype was seen repeatedly, ten times or more. Being off target in a library aimed at alpha chains, this beta chain has a size of little meaning. The chain is built from TRBV30 and TRBJ2-1, with TRBD2 matching 7 bases. Germline V gives CDR1 GTSNPN, CDR2 SVGIG (reference sequence). Trimming cost V 1 base and J 0 bases; bases outside gene matches: 3. The CDR3 spans 15 residues. The CDR3 reads CAWSDGGSSYNEQFF. Here the CDR3 DNA reads TGTGCCTGGAGTGACGGGGGGAGCTCCTACAATGAGCAGTTCTTC.

In its sample, this clonotype was seen many times. This beta chain is an unintended read in a library built for alpha chains; its size means little. The J gene is TRBJ2-7, the V gene TRBV20-1; the D is unclear. V lost 3 bases and J 2 bases, leaving 11 bases between the germline ends. The germline CDR1 and CDR2 sequences are DFQATT and SNEGSKA (reference sequence). This CDR3 has 13 residues. CDR3 region: CSASRQHPYEQYF. CDR3 in DNA: TGCAGTGCTAGTAGGCAGCACCCCTACGAGCAGTACTTC.

A few counts support this clonotype. This beta chain is off target for a library built for alpha chains, so its abundance means little. This sequence joins TRBV14 and TRBJ1-6; a weak D match, TRBD1 (6 bases). The CDR3 is 14 residues long. V gave up 7 bases and J gave up 7 bases, with 14 bases separating them. Germline CDR1 is SGHDN and CDR2 is FVKESK. CDR3 sequence (DNA): TGTGCCAGCAAAGCGACAGGTCTCAATTCACCCCTCCACTTT. It is translated as CASKATGLNSPLHF.

Comments on this clonotype: This clone may be a read error of a much larger clone one base away. This beta chain is off target for a library built for alpha chains, so its abundance means little. The V call is TRBV6-5, the J call TRBJ1-5; D is uncertain. The CDR3 totals 15 residues. The V gene's germline CDR1 is MNHEY and CDR2 SVGAGI. The CDR3 sequence: CTSSYSFDSNQPQHF. CDR3 nucleotide sequence: TGTACCAGCAGTTACTCCTTCGATAGCAATCAGCCCCAGCATTTT.

This clonotype was recorded many times. The library was designed around alpha chains, so this beta chain is a stray read whose abundance carries little weight. The chain couples TRBV5-5 to TRBJ1-1; weak D call: TRBD1 (5 bases). V was cut by 4 bases and J by 0 bases, with 25 bases left in between. CDR1 is SGHKS and CDR2 is YYEKEE in the germline V gene (reference sequence). This CDR3 is built from 19 residues. As DNA, the CDR3 is TGTGCCAGCAGCCGTGGGGGGAGAACGGCTTCCCTAATGAACACTGAAGCTTTCTTT. Translated, it gives CASSRGGRTASLMNTEAFF. The full variable domain, with the rest looked up from reference TRBV5-5 and TRBJ1-1, is DAGVTQSPTHLIKTRGQQVTLRCSPISGHKSVSWYQQVLGQGPQFIFQYYEKEERGRGNFPDRFSARQFPNYSSELNVNALLLGDSALYLCASSRGGRTASLMNTEAFFGQGTRLTVV.

This clonotype has ten or more counts. Found in a library prepared for alpha chains, this beta chain is an off-target read, and its abundance has little meaning. V gene TRBV4-1 combines with J gene TRBJ1-5, with D possibly being TRBD1 (5 bases). Germline V gene data show CDR1 as MGHRA and CDR2 as YSYEKL. The CDR3 is 16 amino acids. The V end lost 0 bases, the J end lost 2 bases, and 11 bases lay between the germline ends. The CDR3 region is CASSQDPGNGNQPQHF. DNA for the CDR3: TGCGCCAGCAGCCAAGACCCAGGGAATGGCAATCAGCCCCAGCATTTT.

This clonotype appeared many times. This beta chain is an unintended read in a library built for alpha chains; its size means little. V usage is TRBV5-6 and J usage is TRBJ2-5; tentatively, D is TRBD1 (5 bases). The V end lost 2 bases, the J end lost 3 bases, and 8 bases lay between the germline ends. Looked up from germline, CDR1 is SGHDT and CDR2 is YYEEEE. The CDR3 has 13 residues. CDR3 in DNA: TGTGCCAGCAGCTTTACAGGCGAAGAGACCCAGTACTTC. It specifies CASSFTGEETQYF.